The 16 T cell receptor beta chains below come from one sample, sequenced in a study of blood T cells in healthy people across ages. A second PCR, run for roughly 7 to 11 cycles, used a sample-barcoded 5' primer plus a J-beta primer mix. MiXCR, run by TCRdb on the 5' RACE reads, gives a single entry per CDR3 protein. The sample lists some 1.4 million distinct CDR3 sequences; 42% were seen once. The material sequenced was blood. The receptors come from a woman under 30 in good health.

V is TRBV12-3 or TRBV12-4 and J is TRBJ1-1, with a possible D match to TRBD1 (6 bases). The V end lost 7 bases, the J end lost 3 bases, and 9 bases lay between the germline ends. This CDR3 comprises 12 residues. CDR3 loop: CASNQGYTEAFF. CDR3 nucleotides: TGTGCCAGCAACCAGGGGTACACTGAAGCTTTCTTT.

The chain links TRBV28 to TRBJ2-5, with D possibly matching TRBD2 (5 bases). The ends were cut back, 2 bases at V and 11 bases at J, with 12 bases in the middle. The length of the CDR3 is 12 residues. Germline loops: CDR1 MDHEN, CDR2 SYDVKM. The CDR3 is CASSLERTGQYF. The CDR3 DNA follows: TGTGCCAGCAGTTTAGAACGGACGGGGCAGTACTTC.

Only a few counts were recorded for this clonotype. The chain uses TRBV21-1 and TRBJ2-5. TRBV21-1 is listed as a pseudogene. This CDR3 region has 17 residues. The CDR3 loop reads CASSLFDLVSPQETQYF. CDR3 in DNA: TGTGCCAGCAGCCTTTTCGACTTGGTGTCACCCCAAGAGACCCAGTACTTC.

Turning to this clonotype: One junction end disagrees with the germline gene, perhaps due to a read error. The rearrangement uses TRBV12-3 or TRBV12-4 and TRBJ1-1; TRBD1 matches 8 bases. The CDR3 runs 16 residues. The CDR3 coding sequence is TGTGCCAGCAGTTCCGGACAGGGTGCGGGATTCACTAAAGCTTTCTTT. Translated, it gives CASSSGQGAGFTKAFF.

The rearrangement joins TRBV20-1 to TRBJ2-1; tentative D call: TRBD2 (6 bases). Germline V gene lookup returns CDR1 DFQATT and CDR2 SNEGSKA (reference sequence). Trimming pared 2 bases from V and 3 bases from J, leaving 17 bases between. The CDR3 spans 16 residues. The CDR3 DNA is TGCAGTGCTAGAAGACCCGGGCTAGCGAACTACAATGAGCAGTTCTTC. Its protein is CSARRPGLANYNEQFF.

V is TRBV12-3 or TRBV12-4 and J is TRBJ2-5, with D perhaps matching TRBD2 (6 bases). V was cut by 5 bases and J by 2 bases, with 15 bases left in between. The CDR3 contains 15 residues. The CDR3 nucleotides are TGTGCCAGCAGTCGGGCCGGGAGCGGGCAAGAGACCCAGTACTTC. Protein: CASSRAGSGQETQYF.

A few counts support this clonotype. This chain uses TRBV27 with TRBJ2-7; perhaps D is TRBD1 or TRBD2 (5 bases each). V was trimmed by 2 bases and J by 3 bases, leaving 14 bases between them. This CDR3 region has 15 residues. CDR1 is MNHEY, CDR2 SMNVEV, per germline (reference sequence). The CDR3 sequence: CASSLGGLGGYEQYF. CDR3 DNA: TGTGCCAGCAGTTTAGGCGGGCTTGGGGGCTACGAGCAGTACTTC.

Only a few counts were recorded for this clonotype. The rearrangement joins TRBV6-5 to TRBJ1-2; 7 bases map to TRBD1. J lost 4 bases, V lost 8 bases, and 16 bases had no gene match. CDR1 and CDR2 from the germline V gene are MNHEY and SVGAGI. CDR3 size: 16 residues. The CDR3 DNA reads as TGTGCCAGCGGAAACCCTCAGGAAGACAGGGCCTATGGCTACACCTTC. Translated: CASGNPQEDRAYGYTF.

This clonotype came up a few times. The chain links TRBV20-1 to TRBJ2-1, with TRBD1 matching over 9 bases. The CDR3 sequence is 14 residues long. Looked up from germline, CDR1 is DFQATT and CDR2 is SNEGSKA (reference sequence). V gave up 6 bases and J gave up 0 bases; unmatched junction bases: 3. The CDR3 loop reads CSAGTGYSYNEQFF. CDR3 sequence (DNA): TGCAGTGCAGGGACAGGGTACTCCTACAATGAGCAGTTCTTC.

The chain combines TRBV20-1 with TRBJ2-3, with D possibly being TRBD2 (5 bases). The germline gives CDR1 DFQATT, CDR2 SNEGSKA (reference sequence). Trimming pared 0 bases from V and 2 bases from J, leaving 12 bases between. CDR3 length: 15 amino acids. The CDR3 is CSARDGGGITDTQYF. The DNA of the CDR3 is TGCAGTGCTAGAGATGGAGGCGGAATCACAGATACGCAGTATTTT.

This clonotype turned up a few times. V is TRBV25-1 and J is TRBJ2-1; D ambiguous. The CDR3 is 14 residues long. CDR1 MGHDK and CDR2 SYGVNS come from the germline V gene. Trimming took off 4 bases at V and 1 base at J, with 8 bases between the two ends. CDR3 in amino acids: CASSGLISYNEQFF. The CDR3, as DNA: TGTGCCAGCAGTGGCCTCATTTCCTACAATGAGCAGTTCTTC.

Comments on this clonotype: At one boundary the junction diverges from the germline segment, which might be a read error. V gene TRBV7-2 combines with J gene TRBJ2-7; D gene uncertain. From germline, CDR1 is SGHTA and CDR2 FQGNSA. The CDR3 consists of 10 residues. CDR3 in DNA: TGCGCCAGCAGCCGGACCGGGCAGTACTTC. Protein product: CASSRTGQYF.

The CDR3 coding sequence is TGTGCCAGCAGTCCCCGACTAGCGGGAGTTGATGAGCAGTACTTC. Translation: CASSPRLAGVDEQYF. The V and J genes are TRBV12-3 or TRBV12-4 and TRBJ2-5, with 12 positions matching TRBD2. After removal of 5 bases from V and 11 bases from J, the junction contained 12 bases not matched to a gene. The CDR3 is 15 residues long.

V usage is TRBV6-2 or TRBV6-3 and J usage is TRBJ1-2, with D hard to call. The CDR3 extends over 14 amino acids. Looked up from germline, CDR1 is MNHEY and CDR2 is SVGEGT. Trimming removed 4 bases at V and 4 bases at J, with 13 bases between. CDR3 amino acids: CASSSQEETYGYTF. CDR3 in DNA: TGTGCCAGCAGTTCCCAGGAGGAGACCTATGGCTACACCTTC.

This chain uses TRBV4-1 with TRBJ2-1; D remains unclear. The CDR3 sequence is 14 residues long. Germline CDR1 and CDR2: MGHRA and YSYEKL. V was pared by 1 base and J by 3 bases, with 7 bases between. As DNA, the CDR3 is TGCGCCAGCAGCCAAGGGAGCCTCTACAATGAGCAGTTCTTC. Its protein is CASSQGSLYNEQFF.

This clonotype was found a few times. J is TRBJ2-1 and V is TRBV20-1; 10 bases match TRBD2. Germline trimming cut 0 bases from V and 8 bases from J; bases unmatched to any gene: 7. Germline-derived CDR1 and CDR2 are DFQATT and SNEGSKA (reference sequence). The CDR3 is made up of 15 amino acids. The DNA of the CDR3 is TGCAGTGCTAGAGATCAAAGGCTAGCGGGAGATGAGCAGTTCTTC. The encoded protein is CSARDQRLAGDEQFF.